The 19 T cell receptor beta chains presented below share a single source sample, sequenced in a study of radiation and T cells in renal cell carcinoma. TCRdb keeps only in-frame clones here, not all; method: immunoSEQ multiplex PCR. The table records 80,000 or so clones, roughly nine tenths of them present only once. The time point is: blood 4 weeks post-SBRT, at nephrectomy. Treatment in this sample: 15 Gy SBRT to primary tumor, nephrectomy 4 weeks later. The sample consisted of blood, taken from a patient whose treatment included radiotherapy and nephrectomy. These receptors all come from a woman in her 70s with renal cell carcinoma.

The chain links TRBV5-4 to TRBJ1-6; unclear D gene. Germline V gives CDR1 SGHNT, CDR2 YYREEE (reference sequence). The CDR3 extends over 13 amino acids. Between the trimmed V and J ends, which lost 3 bases and 7 bases, there was a span of 8 bases. CDR3 sequence reads: CASSSRENSPLHF. CDR3 coding DNA: TGTGCCAGCAGCTCCCGGGAAAATTCACCCCTCCACTTT.

The chain links TRBV11-2 to TRBJ1-1; D is unclear. V gave up 2 bases and J gave up 1 base, with 5 bases separating them. Germline assignment: CDR1 SGHAT and CDR2 FQNNGV. The CDR3 has 13 amino acids. CDR3 in amino acids: CASSLKQNTEAFF. As DNA, the CDR3 is TGTGCCAGCAGCTTAAAACAGAACACTGAAGCTTTCTTT. Together with reference TRBV11-2 and TRBJ1-1, the CDR3 gives the full variable domain: EAGVAQSPRYKIIEKRQSVAFWCNPISGHATLYWYQQILGQGPKLLIQFQNNGVVDDSQLPKDRFSAERLKGVDSTLKIQPAKLEDSAVYLCASSLKQNTEAFFGQGTRLTVV.

The chain is built from TRBV4-2 and TRBJ2-5, with 9 bases fitting TRBD2. The junction had 10 bases not matched to a gene; V was cut back by 1 base and J by 1 base. This CDR3 is built from 18 residues. Germline lookup yields CDR1 LGHNA and CDR2 YNFKEQ. The CDR3 DNA sequence: TGTGCCAGCAGCCAAGGGGCTGGAGGCGGGGGGGGCCAAGAGACCCAGTACTTC. Residues: CASSQGAGGGGGQETQYF.

The V call is TRBV7-9, the J call TRBJ2-5; D is unresolved. This CDR3 is built from 15 residues. Trimming stripped 6 bases from V and 2 bases from J, with 16 bases between. In germline, CDR1 is SEHNR, CDR2 FQNEAQ (reference sequence). CDR3 loop: CASRLSSSQQETQYF. CDR3 DNA: TGTGCCAGCAGGTTATCAAGCTCGCAGCAAGAGACCCAGTACTTC.

The chain is built from TRBV5-4 and TRBJ1-2; TRBD1 agrees at 8 bases. Trimming took 0 bases from V and 4 from J; bases not matched to a gene: 8. CDR3 length: 16 amino acids. Germline CDR1 is SGHNT and CDR2 is YYREEE (reference sequence). The DNA for the CDR3 is TGTGCCAGCAGCTTGGCAGGGGGCCCTACTTCCTATGGCTACACCTTC. Translation gives CASSLAGGPTSYGYTF.

The V and J genes are TRBV6-5 and TRBJ1-1; 7 bases fit TRBD1. Germline-derived CDR1 and CDR2 are MNHEY and SVGAGI. The trim removed 5 bases at V and 10 bases at J, leaving 4 bases unmatched. The CDR3 loop spans 11 amino acids. The CDR3 protein is CASSGDSGAFF. The DNA for the CDR3 is TGTGCCAGCAGTGGGGACAGCGGAGCTTTCTTT.

The gene calls are TRBV30 and TRBJ2-1; weak D call: TRBD1 (6 bases). Looked up from germline, CDR1 is GTSNPN and CDR2 is SVGIG (reference sequence). The V end was cut by 4 bases, the J end by 3 bases, with 7 bases between. CDR3 length: 12 amino acids. DNA for the CDR3: TGTGCCTGGAAGGACAGCTACAATGAGCAGTTCTTC. As protein: CAWKDSYNEQFF.

This chain joins TRBV9 and TRBJ2-3, with 13 nucleotides matching TRBD2. Trimming took 3 bases from V and 3 from J; bases not matched to a gene: 4. Germline-derived CDR1 and CDR2 are SGDLS and YYNGEE. This CDR3 has 16 amino acids. DNA for the CDR3: TGTGCCAGCAGCGATACTAGCGGGGGGGCGACAGATACGCAGTATTTT. Amino acid sequence: CASSDTSGGATDTQYF.

The J gene is TRBJ2-7, the V gene TRBV20-1, with D unclear. Germline-derived CDR1 and CDR2 are DFQATT and SNEGSKA (reference sequence). V lost 1 base, J lost 4 bases, and 5 bases lay in between. The CDR3 consists of 11 residues. The CDR3: CSARVGYEQYF. In nucleotides, the CDR3 is TGCAGTGCTAGAGTTGGGTACGAGCAGTACTTC.

The gene calls are TRBV11-2 and TRBJ2-6, with D unresolved. The CDR3 covers 13 residues. Germline V lookup: CDR1 SGHAT, CDR2 FQNNGV. Trimming removed 3 bases at V and 4 bases at J, with 4 bases between. The DNA of the CDR3 is TGTGCCAGCAGCTTTCCCGGGGCCAACGTCCTGACTTTC. This codes for CASSFPGANVLTF.

CDR3 coding DNA: TGTGCCAGCAGCGCCCTCCAAGAGACCCAGTACTTC. Translation: CASSALQETQYF. The chain has TRBV9 and TRBJ2-5, with D hard to call. With 3 bases removed from V and 1 base from J, the gap between germline ends came to 4 bases. The CDR3 spans 12 residues. Germline CDR1 is SGDLS and CDR2 is YYNGEE.

CDR3 sequence: CASSPFGTGEDGYTF. The CDR3 DNA reads as TGTGCCAGCAGCCCCTTCGGGACAGGGGAGGATGGCTACACCTTC. The gene calls are TRBV7-6 and TRBJ1-2; TRBD1 matches 10 bases. With V trimmed by 5 bases and J by 6 bases, 9 bases remained unmatched. CDR1 and CDR2 from the germline V gene are SGHVS and FNYEAQ. The CDR3 contains 15 residues.

In this sample, this clone turned up a few times. The V call is TRBV19, the J call TRBJ1-1; 8 nucleotides agree with TRBD1. Germline assignment: CDR1 LNHDA and CDR2 SQIVND (reference sequence). The junction had 6 bases not matched to a gene; V was cut back by 7 bases and J by 5 bases. This CDR3 spans 13 amino acids. The CDR3 is CASTGTGRTEAFF. In DNA, the CDR3 is TGTGCCAGTACCGGGACAGGAAGAACTGAAGCTTTCTTT.

CDR3 bases: TGTGCCAGCAGTATAGGGACGGCGTTCGAGCAGTACTTC. It yields the protein CASSIGTAFEQYF. V and J are TRBV6-5 and TRBJ2-7; D is tentatively TRBD1 or TRBD2 (5 bases each). Per the germline V gene, CDR1 is MNHEY and CDR2 is SVGAGI. This CDR3 has 13 residues. Trimming stripped 5 bases from V and 6 bases from J, with 14 bases between.

The chain carries TRBV4-3 and TRBJ2-3, with 7 bases identical to TRBD2. The CDR3 runs 15 residues. V gave up 3 bases and J gave up 0 bases; unmatched junction bases: 3. CDR1 and CDR2 (germline): LGHNA, YSLEER. CDR3 amino acids: CASSQSSGSTDTQYF. The CDR3 nucleotides are TGCGCCAGCAGCCAGTCTAGCGGTAGCACAGATACGCAGTATTTT.

The V and J genes are TRBV30 and TRBJ1-2; D uncertain. Germline V gives CDR1 GTSNPN, CDR2 SVGIG (reference sequence). Deletions cut 0 bases from V and 6 bases from J, with 11 bases between. The CDR3 contains 13 residues. This chain's CDR3 is CAWSVLGSDGYTF. Written as DNA, the CDR3 is TGTGCCTGGAGTGTACTGGGCAGCGATGGCTACACCTTC.

This rearrangement joins TRBV19 to TRBJ1-5; D is possibly TRBD1 (5 bases). Germline V gene lookup returns CDR1 LNHDA and CDR2 SQIVND (reference sequence). V was cut by 9 bases and J by 4 bases, with 13 bases left in between. This CDR3 contains 13 residues. CDR3 sequence reads: CASTDTQNQPQHF. The CDR3 nucleotides are TGTGCCAGCACGGACACCCAAAATCAGCCCCAGCATTTT.

This CDR3 reads CSVEDWTGGFRYGYTF. Written as DNA, the CDR3 is TGCAGCGTTGAAGACTGGACAGGGGGCTTTAGGTATGGCTACACCTTC. This chain uses TRBV29-1 with TRBJ1-2, with 11 bases matching TRBD1. The trim removed 0 bases at V and 5 bases at J, leaving 8 bases unmatched. Germline V gene lookup returns CDR1 SQVTM and CDR2 ANQGSEA. The CDR3 sequence is 16 residues long.

The rearrangement joins TRBV28 to TRBJ1-3; D gene ambiguous. V lost 1 base, J lost 0 bases, and 7 bases lay in between. From germline, CDR1 is MDHEN and CDR2 SYDVKM. This CDR3 spans 15 amino acids. The CDR3 reads CASSLSRGSGNTIYF. The CDR3 coding sequence is TGTGCCAGCAGTTTATCGCGGGGCTCTGGAAACACCATATATTTT.